These 21 T cell receptor beta chains were all obtained from the same sample, sequenced in a study of T cells in localized non-small cell lung cancer. Generated by immunoSEQ multiplex PCR, the TCRdb table keeps only in-frame clones and is missing some. The sample yields fewer than 2,500 clones, around 25% seen once. This sample comprised normal lung tissue next to the tumor, obtained before any cancer treatment. These receptor sequences come from a male donor older than 55 with stage I lung adenocarcinoma.

The chain has TRBV30 and TRBJ2-7, with 7 bases identical to TRBD1. Looked up from germline, CDR1 is GTSNPN and CDR2 is SVGIG (reference sequence). The ends lost 3 bases at V and 2 bases at J; junction bases unmatched: 7. The CDR3 spans 14 residues. DNA for the CDR3: TGTGCCTGGAGCGTAGGGGACAGCGCCTACGAGCAGTACTTC. The encoded protein is CAWSVGDSAYEQYF.

In this sample, this clone turned up a few times. The V gene is TRBV9, the J gene TRBJ1-1; possible D gene TRBD1, 5 bases. This CDR3 contains 14 residues. CDR1 and CDR2 (germline): SGDLS, YYNGEE. Trimming took 4 bases from V and 4 from J, leaving 14 bases between them. The CDR3 sequence: CASSQGRVSTEAFF. CDR3 nucleotides: TGTGCCAGCAGCCAGGGACGGGTTAGCACTGAAGCTTTCTTT.

Relative to its sample, this clone is large. The genes are TRBV11-3 and TRBJ2-7; TRBD1 aligns across 8 bases. CDR3 size: 16 residues. The V segment lost 5 bases and the J segment 0 bases; nucleotides outside the gene matches: 9. Germline-derived CDR1 and CDR2 are SGHNT and YENEEA. The CDR3 region has the DNA TGTGCCAGCAGCCCTTGGACAGGGCCGAGCTCCTACGAGCAGTACTTC. It yields the protein CASSPWTGPSSYEQYF.

This clone is labeled as medium-sized (0.01 to 0.1%). J is TRBJ1-5 and V is TRBV28; D gene ambiguous. Trimming stripped 3 bases from V and 4 bases from J, with 10 bases between. CDR3 length: 14 residues. CDR1 is MDHEN and CDR2 is SYDVKM in the germline V gene. CDR3 amino acids: CASSLGIGNQPQHF. DNA of the CDR3: TGTGCCAGCAGTTTGGGAATAGGAAATCAGCCCCAGCATTTT.

The chain joins TRBV6-8 to TRBJ2-7; 9 bases align to TRBD1. Germline-derived CDR1 and CDR2 are MNHGY and SAAAGT. This CDR3 is built from 15 residues. J gave up 4 bases and V 5 bases, and 9 bases lay outside the gene matches. CDR3 in DNA: TGTGCCAGCAGTCCTACGGGACAGGGTCTTTACGAGCAGTACTTC. It codes for CASSPTGQGLYEQYF.

This clone ranks as hyperexpanded. This chain's CDR3 is CASSSLGVNQPQHF. The DNA for the CDR3 is TGTGCCAGCAGTTCGCTAGGGGTCAATCAGCCCCAGCATTTT. The genes are TRBV6-8 and TRBJ1-5, with D possibly matching TRBD1 (5 bases). V gave up 4 bases and J gave up 3 bases, with 10 bases separating them. Germline values: CDR1 MNHGY, CDR2 SAAAGT. CDR3 length: 14 residues.

A word on this clone: One end of the junction is discordant with germline, which a read error may explain. X marks the residue encoded by a base that is unread or ambiguous. The sequenced fragment ends 4 residues before the CDR3 boundary, so the rest is inferred from the germline J gene. The chain uses TRBV30 and TRBJ2-6; possible D gene TRBD2, 7 bases. The CDR3 is 15 amino acids. CDR1 is GTSNPN, CDR2 SVGIG, per germline (reference sequence). CDR3 sequence: CAWTRGADGXNVLTF. CDR3 bases read: TGTGCCTGGACACGGGGGGCGGATGGGGCYAAC.

This clone was counted a single time. The rearrangement links TRBV19 to TRBJ1-2; no reliable D call. The CDR3 runs 12 residues. V was trimmed by 6 bases and J by 6 bases, leaving 11 bases between them. Germline V gene lookup returns CDR1 LNHDA and CDR2 SQIVND (reference sequence). CDR3 region: CASSFDLNGYTF. CDR3 DNA: TGTGCCAGTAGCTTTGACCTGAATGGCTACACCTTC.

The sample holds a few counts of this clone. The rearrangement joins TRBV28 to TRBJ2-5, with D unresolved. Trimming removed 4 bases from V and 0 bases from J, with 12 bases in between. This CDR3 is built from 15 residues. The germline gives CDR1 MDHEN, CDR2 SYDVKM. The CDR3 here is CASSSNLGYQETQYF. The CDR3, as DNA: TGTGCCAGCAGTTCCAATCTAGGGTACCAAGAGACCCAGTACTTC.

By its share, this clone is medium-sized. The V gene is TRBV11-3, the J gene TRBJ2-3, with TRBD2 as a possible D gene (6 bases). V was clipped by 2 bases and J by 1 base, with 10 bases between them. The CDR3 totals 15 residues. Germline CDR1 is SGHNT and CDR2 is YENEEA. The CDR3 nucleotides read TGTGCCAGCAGCTTACGGGCTAGCGGCACAGATACGCAGTATTTT. As protein: CASSLRASGTDTQYF.

This clone was found many times. The chain couples TRBV9 to TRBJ1-5; D possibly corresponds to TRBD1 (5 bases). The CDR3 contains 14 residues. Germline loops: CDR1 SGDLS, CDR2 YYNGEE. V lost 5 bases to trimming and J lost 0 bases, with 9 bases between them. This CDR3 is CASSGGLSNQPQHF. DNA of the CDR3: TGTGCCAGCAGTGGGGGACTTAGCAATCAGCCCCAGCATTTT.

By share of the sample, this clone is medium-sized. The chain employs TRBV18 and TRBJ2-1, with unresolved D. Trimming removed 5 bases from V and 7 bases from J, with 15 bases in between. CDR1 and CDR2 from the germline V gene are KGHSH and LQKENI. The CDR3 consists of 14 residues. CDR3 sequence reads: CASSLGIGTNEQFF. The CDR3 bases are TGTGCCAGCTCATTAGGTATCGGTACGAATGAGCAGTTCTTC.

The gene calls are TRBV5-1 and TRBJ1-3, with unresolved D. From germline, CDR1 is SGHRS and CDR2 YFSETQ. The CDR3 spans 16 residues. The V gene lost 1 base and the J gene lost 0 bases, with 11 bases spanning the gap. The CDR3 coding sequence is TGCGCCAGCAGCTTGAACGGGTTCGGCTCTGGAAACACCATATATTTT. This encodes CASSLNGFGSGNTIYF.

This clone was observed a handful of times. The chain carries TRBV10-3 and TRBJ2-7; TRBD2 matches 8 bases. Germline-derived CDR1 and CDR2 are ENHRY and SYGVKD. The CDR3 covers 16 residues. V trimming: 2 bases; J trimming: 0 bases; junction bases outside the gene matches: 6. The CDR3 nucleotides read TGTGCCATCAGTGAGCCCACTAGCGGCCGCTCCTACGAGCAGTACTTC. Its protein product is CAISEPTSGRSYEQYF.

Judged by abundance, this clone is medium-sized. The J gene is TRBJ2-2, the V gene TRBV11-3, with a tentative D call TRBD2 (5 bases). V dropped 5 bases and J dropped 2 bases, with 9 bases sitting between them. The germline V gene has CDR1 SGHNT and CDR2 YENEEA. The CDR3 is made up of 14 amino acids. The CDR3 DNA reads TGTGCCAGCAGCCCCAGCGGTAACACCGGGGAGCTGTTTTTT. Translating gives CASSPSGNTGELFF.

Sample share makes this clone medium-sized (0.01 to 0.1%). The chain recombines TRBV19 with TRBJ2-2, with no clear D. The CDR3 extends over 14 amino acids. Trimming removed 8 bases from V and 6 bases from J, with 16 bases in between. The V gene's germline CDR1 is LNHDA and CDR2 SQIVND (reference sequence). CDR3 sequence: CASDGSNRPGELFF. CDR3 nucleotides: TGTGCCAGTGATGGCAGCAACCGGCCCGGGGAGCTGTTTTTT.

This chain joins TRBV11-3 and TRBJ2-7, with no clear D. The CDR3 is 14 residues long. The V gene's germline CDR1 is SGHNT and CDR2 YENEEA. V was clipped by 5 bases and J by 1 base, with 12 bases between them. In nucleotides, the CDR3 is TGTGCCAGCAGCCCTAGGACGGATTCCTACGAGCAGTACTTC. Its protein is CASSPRTDSYEQYF.

This clone was seen a few times. CDR3 region: CASSTGQGTTDTQYF. The CDR3 nucleotides read TGCGCCAGCAGTACGGGACAGGGCACCACAGATACGCAGTATTTT. The chain couples TRBV5-1 to TRBJ2-3; 9 bases line up with TRBD1. Germline V CDR1 and CDR2: SGHRS, YFSETQ. The length of the CDR3 is 15 residues. V lost 5 bases, J lost 2 bases, and 6 bases stayed unmatched.

The chain joins TRBV5-5 to TRBJ2-1; 13 bases fit TRBD2. Germline assignment: CDR1 SGHKS and CDR2 YYEKEE (reference sequence). The CDR3 loop spans 15 amino acids. Unmatched junction bases numbered 5, after V lost 3 bases and J lost 8 bases. In DNA form, the CDR3 reads TGTGCCAGCAGCTCCCGACTAGCGGGGGGTCATGAGCAGTTCTTC. Translation gives CASSSRLAGGHEQFF.

This sequence joins TRBV19 and TRBJ2-6; TRBD1 matches 10 bases. Germline lookup yields CDR1 LNHDA and CDR2 SQIVND (reference sequence). V was pared by 3 bases and J by 2 bases, with 4 bases of the junction left unmatched. This CDR3 has 17 residues. DNA of the CDR3: TGTGCCAGTAGTATGCTGACAGGGGGCACTGGGGCCAACGTCCTGACTTTC. Encoded protein: CASSMLTGGTGANVLTF.

CDR3 DNA sequence: TGTGCCAGTTCGGGGACTGGGGCCAACGTCCTGACTTTC. Translated: CASSGTGANVLTF. V gene TRBV19 combines with J gene TRBJ2-6; a weak D match, TRBD2 (5 bases). V was trimmed by 8 bases and J by 2 bases, leaving 7 bases between them. The CDR3 sequence is 13 residues long. The germline V gene has CDR1 LNHDA and CDR2 SQIVND (reference sequence).